These 21 T cell receptor beta chains originate from one sample sequenced in a study of OX40 agonist ivuxolimab in advanced cancers. Assay: immunoSEQ multiplex PCR; the TCRdb copy retains only in-frame clones and omits some. The data show roughly 75,000 clones, with 86% seen just once and approximately 0.8% held by the top ten. This sample comprised CD4+ or CD8+ T cells sorted from blood, obtained in a trial of the OX40 agonist ivuxolimab. The source of these receptors is an adult with an advanced solid tumor such as melanoma, head and neck, liver or kidney cancer.

The chain has TRBV30 and TRBJ1-1, with TRBD1 matching 10 bases. Germline values: CDR1 GTSNPN, CDR2 SVGIG (reference sequence). Trimming took 7 bases from V and 2 from J; bases not matched to a gene: 4. CDR3 length: 13 residues. The CDR3 DNA sequence: TGTGCCTCGGACAGGGGGACTAACACTGAAGCTTTCTTT. Translating it yields CASDRGTNTEAFF.

CDR3 sequence (DNA): TGTGCCAGTATAGGACTGAACACCGGGGAGCTGTTTTTT. Protein: CASIGLNTGELFF. The J gene is TRBJ2-2, the V gene TRBV19, with D tentatively TRBD2 (5 bases). V lost 7 bases, J lost 1 base, and 7 bases lay in between. Germline values: CDR1 LNHDA, CDR2 SQIVND (reference sequence). The CDR3 spans 13 residues.

The CDR3 here is CASSPAGGAGPQHF. As DNA, the CDR3 is TGTGCCAGCAGTCCTGCGGGCGGCGCAGGGCCCCAGCATTTT. V and J are TRBV7-3 and TRBJ1-5, with no clear D. V lost 6 bases to trimming and J lost 9 bases, with 18 bases between them. This CDR3 has 14 residues. Germline assignment: CDR1 SGHTA and CDR2 FQGTGA. The full variable domain, completed using reference TRBV7-3 and TRBJ1-5, is GAGVSQTPSNKVTEKGKYVELRCDPISGHTALYWYRQSLGQGPEFLIYFQGTGAADDSGLPNDRFFAVRPEGSVSTLKIQRTERGDSAVYLCASSPAGGAGPQHFGDGTRLSIL.

The J gene is TRBJ1-2, the V gene TRBV6-6; D uncertain. The CDR3 is made up of 14 amino acids. Trimming cost V 6 bases and J 1 base, with 12 bases left between them. CDR1 is MNHNY and CDR2 is SVGAGI in the germline V gene (reference sequence). CDR3 sequence (DNA): TGTGCCAGCAGGGGCCATTCCCTTAACTATGGCTACACCTTC. Encoded protein: CASRGHSLNYGYTF.

The chain is built from TRBV9 and TRBJ2-7, with 9 bases lining up with TRBD1. Trimming at V came to 0 bases and at J to 1 base, leaving 5 bases not matched to a gene. The CDR3 contains 16 residues. Germline loops: CDR1 SGDLS, CDR2 YYNGEE. CDR3 loop: CASSVGGQGMSYEQYF. In DNA form, the CDR3 reads TGTGCCAGCAGCGTAGGTGGACAGGGGATGTCCTACGAGCAGTACTTC.

J is TRBJ1-2 and V is TRBV6-1; D is unresolved. CDR1 and CDR2 from the germline V gene are MNHNS and SASEGT. The CDR3 runs to 12 residues. V was cut by 2 bases and J by 3 bases, with 4 bases left in between. The CDR3 protein is CASSESYYGYTF. CDR3 coding DNA: TGTGCCAGCAGTGAAAGTTACTATGGCTACACCTTC.

The J gene is TRBJ2-2, the V gene TRBV5-5; no reliable D call. CDR1 SGHKS and CDR2 YYEKEE come from the germline V gene (reference sequence). The CDR3 loop spans 13 amino acids. V lost 3 bases, J lost 6 bases, and 9 bases lay in between. Here the CDR3 reads CASSYLTSGELFF. DNA for the CDR3: TGTGCCAGCAGCTACCTAACTTCCGGGGAGCTGTTTTTT.

This clone was counted once. The CDR3, as DNA: TGCAGCGTTGATGGGATGGGGGGGTTAGGCACAGATACGCAGTATTTT. Amino acid sequence: CSVDGMGGLGTDTQYF. The chain is built from TRBV29-1 and TRBJ2-3; 7 bases fit TRBD2. Germline V gene data show CDR1 as SQVTM and CDR2 as ANQGSEA. The CDR3 extends over 16 amino acids. Losses at the gene ends were 3 bases for V and 1 base for J; bases not matched to a gene: 10.

The chain has TRBV7-2 and TRBJ1-1; 7 positions agree with TRBD1. From germline, CDR1 is SGHTA and CDR2 FQGNSA. The CDR3 covers 15 residues. The junction had 6 bases not matched to a gene; V was cut back by 3 bases and J by 2 bases. The CDR3 bases are TGTGCCAGCAGCTTCCGCCAGGGGGGAAACACTGAAGCTTTCTTT. Encoded protein: CASSFRQGGNTEAFF.

The rearrangement joins TRBV2 to TRBJ2-2; D call uncertain. The CDR3 has 13 amino acids. From germline, CDR1 is SNHLY and CDR2 FYNNEI. V lost 3 bases and J lost 3, with 5 bases in between. CDR3 sequence: CASSDKYTGELFF. The CDR3, as DNA: TGTGCCAGCAGTGACAAGTACACCGGGGAGCTGTTTTTT.

The chain is built from TRBV6-6 and TRBJ1-1; no definite D call. V was trimmed by 6 bases and J by 7 bases, leaving 9 bases between them. The germline V gene encodes CDR1 MNHNY and CDR2 SVGAGI (reference sequence). This CDR3 has 11 residues. CDR3 loop: CASSSRGEAFF. DNA for the CDR3: TGTGCCAGCAGCTCAAGAGGTGAAGCTTTCTTT.

Of note for this clone: Relative to the germline gene, one junction end is altered; a read error may explain this. This chain joins TRBV11-2 and TRBJ2-1, with 8 bases lining up with TRBD2. The CDR3 contains 13 residues. CDR1 and CDR2 (germline): SGHAT, FQNNGV. This chain's CDR3 is CASTLAGSNEQFF. The CDR3 nucleotides read TGTGCCAGCACCTTAGCGGGGAGCAATGAGCAGTTCTTC. The full variable domain, in which reference TRBV11-2 and TRBJ2-1 provide the parts outside the CDR3, is EAGVAQSPRYKIIEKRQSVAFWCNPISGHATLYWYQQILGQGPKLLIQFQNNGVVDDSQLPKDRFSAERLKGVDSTLKIQPAKLEDSAVYLCASTLAGSNEQFFGPGTRLTVL.

As for this clone: Other DNA sequences in this sample translate to the same CDR3. This chain uses TRBV9 with TRBJ2-3; D ambiguous. CDR1 is SGDLS, CDR2 YYNGEE, per germline. Trimming took off 0 bases at V and 3 bases at J, with 5 bases between the two ends. The CDR3 is 13 residues long. The CDR3 bases are TGTGCCAGCAGCGTAGGGGCGACAGATACGCAGTATTTT. This gives the protein CASSVGATDTQYF.

The gene calls are TRBV2 and TRBJ2-3, with a possible D match to TRBD1 (5 bases). The length of the CDR3 is 13 residues. Trimming took off 3 bases at V and 2 bases at J, with 6 bases between the two ends. Germline-derived CDR1 and CDR2 are SNHLY and FYNNEI. CDR3 in DNA: TGTGCCAGCAGTGAGGGGCCCACAGATACGCAGTATTTT. Protein: CASSEGPTDTQYF.

This chain links TRBV4-2 with TRBJ2-1; 10 bases fit TRBD2. The ends lost 0 bases at V and 9 bases at J; junction bases unmatched: 8. This CDR3 has 16 residues. Per the germline V gene, CDR1 is LGHNA and CDR2 is YNFKEQ. CDR3 coding DNA: TGTGCCAGCAGCCAAGATCCCAGCGGGGGGGCTCGTGAGCAGTTCTTC. This gives the protein CASSQDPSGGAREQFF.

The DNA for the CDR3 is TGTGCCAGCAGCTTAGACGGAAGCACAGATACGCAGTATTTT. Translating it yields CASSLDGSTDTQYF. This rearrangement joins TRBV7-9 to TRBJ2-3, with D hard to call. V was cut by 1 base and J by 0 bases, with 5 bases left in between. In germline, CDR1 is SEHNR, CDR2 FQNEAQ (reference sequence). CDR3 length: 14 residues.

The chain combines TRBV6-1 with TRBJ1-1, with 8 bases identical to TRBD1. Germline-derived CDR1 and CDR2 are MNHNS and SASEGT. Trimming removed 6 bases from V and 4 bases from J; junction bases left unmatched: 4. This CDR3 comprises 13 residues. CDR3 residues: CASRPRGLTEAFF. The DNA for the CDR3 is TGTGCCAGCAGGCCCAGGGGGCTCACTGAAGCTTTCTTT.

In this sample, this clone turned up once. The chain uses TRBV2 and TRBJ1-5; no firm D call. This CDR3 spans 15 amino acids. The germline CDR1 and CDR2 sequences are SNHLY and FYNNEI. Deletions cut 5 bases from V and 0 bases from J, with 11 bases between. The CDR3 DNA reads TGTGCCAGCAGTCCCTCGCGGTATAGCAATCAGCCCCAGCATTTT. This gives the protein CASSPSRYSNQPQHF.

The V and J genes are TRBV30 and TRBJ1-4; TRBD1 might be the D (6 bases). V lost 6 bases and J 7 bases, leaving 15 bases between the germline ends. The CDR3 contains 13 residues. Germline assignment: CDR1 GTSNPN and CDR2 SVGIG (reference sequence). CDR3 bases: TGTGCCTGCCCGGGGGCGGAAACTGAAAAACTGTTTTTT. This translates into CACPGAETEKLFF.

The DNA for the CDR3 is TGTGCCAGCAGCTCCTTTAGCGGGAGTGCCTCACTTGAGCAGTTCTTC. It translates to CASSSFSGSASLEQFF. The rearrangement joins TRBV5-6 to TRBJ2-1; 9 bases are a match to TRBD2. CDR3 length equals 16 residues. Unmatched junction bases numbered 13, after V lost 3 bases and J lost 9 bases. Germline V gene lookup returns CDR1 SGHDT and CDR2 YYEEEE. Using reference TRBV5-6 and TRBJ2-1 for the parts outside the CDR3, the full variable domain is DAGVTQSPTHLIKTRGQQVTLRCSPKSGHDTVSWYQQALGQGPQFIFQYYEEEERQRGNFPDRFSGHQFPNYSSELNVNALLLGDSALYLCASSSFSGSASLEQFFGPGTRLTVL.

CDR3 amino acids: CASSSGTSAYEQYF. The CDR3 nucleotides are TGTGCCAGCAGCTCCGGGACTAGTGCCTACGAGCAGTACTTC. The rearrangement links TRBV6-5 to TRBJ2-7; 8 bases map to TRBD2. This CDR3 comprises 14 residues. The germline CDR1 and CDR2 sequences are MNHEY and SVGAGI. Trimming cost V 6 bases and J 2 bases; bases outside gene matches: 6.